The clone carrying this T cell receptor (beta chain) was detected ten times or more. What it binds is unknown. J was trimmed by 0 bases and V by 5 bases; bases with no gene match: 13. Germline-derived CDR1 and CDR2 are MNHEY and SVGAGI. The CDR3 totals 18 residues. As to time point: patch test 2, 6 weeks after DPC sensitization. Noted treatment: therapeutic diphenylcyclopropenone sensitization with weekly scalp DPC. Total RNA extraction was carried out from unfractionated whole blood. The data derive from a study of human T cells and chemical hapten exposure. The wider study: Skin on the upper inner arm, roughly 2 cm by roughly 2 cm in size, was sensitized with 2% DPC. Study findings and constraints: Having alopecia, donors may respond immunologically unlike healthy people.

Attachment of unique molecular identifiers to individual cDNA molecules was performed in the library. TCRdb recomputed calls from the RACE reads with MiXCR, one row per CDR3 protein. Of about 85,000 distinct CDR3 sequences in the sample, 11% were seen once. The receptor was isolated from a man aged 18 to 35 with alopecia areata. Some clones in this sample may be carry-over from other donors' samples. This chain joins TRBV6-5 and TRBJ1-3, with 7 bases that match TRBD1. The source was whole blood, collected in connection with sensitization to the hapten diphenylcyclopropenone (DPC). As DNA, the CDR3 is TGTGCCAGCAGTGGTGGGACAGCTAGACCTCGCTCTGGAAACACCATATATTTT. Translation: CASSGGTARPRSGNTIYF.